The clone carrying this T cell receptor beta chain was seen only a few times. Its antigen is as yet unknown. Next came a second PCR, run for about 7 to 12 cycles, which used a sample-barcoded 5' primer along with a J-beta primer mix. Each of the cDNA molecules was tagged by a template-switch adaptor with 12 random nucleotides. TCRdb fed the 5' RACE reads into MiXCR, producing one record per CDR3 protein. The repertoire holds some 850,000 distinct CDR3 sequences, with roughly 25% as singletons. These data belong to a study of blood T cells in healthy people across ages. CDR1 SQVTM and CDR2 ANQGSEA come from the germline V gene. The length of the CDR3 is 13 residues. The ends lost 6 bases at V and 4 bases at J; junction bases unmatched: 5. Overall study findings and caveats: Aged donors had fewer naive CD4+ cells and lower diversity than long-lived donors.

The data were also submitted as part of a second study, on T cells of mothers and their children. That study reports: Using the M1S primer, the second PCR added sample barcodes along with 2-4 random nucleotides.

The chain is built from TRBV29-1 and TRBJ2-5; 10 bases are a match to TRBD1. This clonotype was sampled from a boy aged 5-17 years in good health. The sample comprised blood. CDR3 sequence (DNA): TGCAGCGTCAGAGGACAGGGGGGAGAGACCCAGTACTTC. Encoded protein: CSVRGQGGETQYF.